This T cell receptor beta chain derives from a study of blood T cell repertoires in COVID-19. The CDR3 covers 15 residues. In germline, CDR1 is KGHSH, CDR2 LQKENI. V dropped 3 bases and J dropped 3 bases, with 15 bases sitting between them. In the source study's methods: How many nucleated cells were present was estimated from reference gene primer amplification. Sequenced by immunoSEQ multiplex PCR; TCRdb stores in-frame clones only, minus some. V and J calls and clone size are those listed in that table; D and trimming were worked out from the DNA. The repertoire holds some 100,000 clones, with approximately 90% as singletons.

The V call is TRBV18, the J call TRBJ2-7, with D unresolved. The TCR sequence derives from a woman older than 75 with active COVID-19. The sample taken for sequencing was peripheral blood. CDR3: CASSPIPGSNYEQYF. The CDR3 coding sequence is TGTGCCAGCTCACCTATACCGGGTTCGAACTACGAGCAGTACTTC.